The present T cell receptor (beta chain) was sequenced within a study of blood T cell repertoires in COVID-19. Study information: PBMCs, B-cell-depleted T cells, or T cells provided the cDNA or gDNA that made up the material.

The repertoire was sequenced with immunoSEQ multiplex PCR; TCRdb's copy has only in-frame clones and lacks some. The sample includes more than 95,000 clones, more than 85% of them seen just once. This clone has more than one count but fewer than ten. V lost 1 base, J lost 0 bases, and 6 bases stayed unmatched. The CDR3 covers 17 residues. Per germline, CDR1 MGHRA and CDR2 YSYEKL. This clonotype originated in a man aged 45 to 65 with COVID-19, enrolled during active disease. Material for sequencing was peripheral blood. V gene TRBV4-1 combines with J gene TRBJ2-1, with 7 bases aligning to TRBD2. The CDR3 nucleotides read TGCGCCAGCAGCCAAGGGAGTAGCGGGTTCTCCTACAATGAGCAGTTCTTC. Its translation is CASSQGSSGFSYNEQFF.